A single sample gave rise to the 28 T cell receptor beta chains below, sequenced in a study of cytomegalovirus exposure and HLA in healthy donors. PCR used 60 Vbeta primers and 13 Jbeta primers. Assay: immunoSEQ multiplex PCR; the TCRdb copy retains only in-frame clones and omits some. The profile covers under 110,000 clones, with roughly 74% appearing a single time and 1.5% to 2% taken by the ten largest. The sample was PBMCs. The receptor set was obtained from a woman aged 35 to 49 in good health and CMV-seronegative.

The chain combines TRBV10-3 with TRBJ2-7, with 12 positions matching TRBD2. Germline lookup yields CDR1 ENHRY and CDR2 SYGVKD. The CDR3 has 19 residues. Germline trimming cut 4 bases from V and 0 bases from J; bases unmatched to any gene: 13. CDR3 protein: CAISGPGTSGSTDSYEQYF. DNA of the CDR3: TGTGCCATCAGTGGTCCCGGGACTAGCGGGTCCACGGACTCCTACGAGCAGTACTTC.

The chain joins TRBV30 to TRBJ2-7; D not resolved. The CDR3 sequence is 13 residues long. The V end was cut by 0 bases, the J end by 1 base, with 7 bases between. From germline, CDR1 is GTSNPN and CDR2 SVGIG (reference sequence). CDR3 DNA sequence: TGTGCCTGGAGTGTCGGCAGGTCCTACGAGCAGTACTTC. It translates to CAWSVGRSYEQYF.

Notes on this clone: Other nucleotide sequences in the sample specify the same CDR3. V is TRBV6-5 and J is TRBJ2-3, with 7 nucleotides matching TRBD2. Losses at the gene ends were 7 bases for V and 8 bases for J; bases not matched to a gene: 15. In germline, CDR1 is MNHEY, CDR2 SVGAGI. The CDR3 runs 15 residues. CDR3 nucleotides: TGTGCCAGCATCGAATGGACGGGGGGTGGGGTTACGCAGTATTTT. Amino acids: CASIEWTGGGVTQYF.

The chain is built from TRBV5-6 and TRBJ2-3; 10 bases align to TRBD2. This CDR3 spans 18 amino acids. Losses at the gene ends were 0 bases for V and 4 bases for J; bases not matched to a gene: 11. In germline, CDR1 is SGHDT, CDR2 YYEEEE. The CDR3 DNA is TGTGCCAGCAGCTTGGGGCTAGCGGGGGACCCAATCGCAGATACGCAGTATTTT. It codes for CASSLGLAGDPIADTQYF.

V is TRBV14 and J is TRBJ2-3, with D possibly matching TRBD2 (5 bases). The germline V and J ends were trimmed by 2 bases and 2 bases, with 11 bases remaining between them. There are 15 residues in the CDR3. Germline CDR1 is SGHDN and CDR2 is FVKESK. CDR3 residues: CASSQLSGPTDTQYF. CDR3 in DNA: TGTGCCAGCAGCCAACTAAGCGGACCCACAGATACGCAGTATTTT. Combining the CDR3 with reference TRBV14 and TRBJ2-3 gives the whole variable domain EAGVTQFPSHSVIEKGQTVTLRCDPISGHDNLYWYRRVMGKEIKFLLHFVKESKQDESGMPNNRFLAERTGGTYSTLKVQPAELEDSGVYFCASSQLSGPTDTQYFGPGTRLTVL.

The chain employs TRBV7-9 and TRBJ2-3; the D gene is possibly TRBD2 (5 bases). V lost 4 bases, J lost 0 bases, and 11 bases lay in between. Germline CDR1 SEHNR, CDR2 FQNEAQ (reference sequence). CDR3 length: 15 amino acids. CDR3 amino acids: CASSYLADSTDTQYF. The CDR3 DNA reads as TGTGCCAGCAGCTACCTAGCAGATAGCACAGATACGCAGTATTTT. The complete variable domain, with remaining parts taken from reference TRBV7-9 and TRBJ2-3, reads DTGVSQNPRHKITKRGQNVTFRCDPISEHNRLYWYRQTLGQGPEFLTYFQNEAQLEKSRLLSDRFSAERPKGSFSTLEIQRTEQGDSAMYLCASSYLADSTDTQYFGPGTRLTVL.

V is TRBV21-1 and J is TRBJ2-2; no check of the table's D call, TRBD1, against the DNA was made. TRBV21-1 is noted as a pseudogene. The CDR3 length is 22 residues. The CDR3: CASSKVGRPSVTGTGATGELFF. As DNA, the CDR3 is TGTGCCAGCAGCAAAGTAGGAAGACCGTCGGTCACCGGGACAGGCGCCACCGGGGAGCTGTTTTTT.

V is TRBV2 and J is TRBJ2-5; 12 bases fit TRBD1. The closer fit of TRBJ2-7 to the DNA end suggests the J call may be wrong. The CDR3 covers 16 residues. Per the germline V gene, CDR1 is SNHLY and CDR2 is FYNNEI. CDR3 nucleotide sequence: TGTGCCAGCTCAAAAAGGGGACAGGGGGCTGTCTACGAGCAGTACTTC. It encodes CASSKRGQGAVYEQYF.

The chain uses TRBV19 and TRBJ2-5, with D hard to call. The J call may be wrong; the DNA end is better matched by TRBJ2-7. CDR3 length: 13 residues. CDR1 and CDR2 (germline): LNHDA, SQIVND (reference sequence). The CDR3 nucleotides read TGTGCCAGTAGTATGAGAAATTCCTACGAGCAGTACTTC. It translates to CASSMRNSYEQYF.

This clone was detected a few times. V is TRBV6-1 and J is TRBJ1-4; 7 bases align to TRBD1. Trimming cost V 0 bases and J 6 bases; bases outside gene matches: 4. The CDR3 loop spans 15 amino acids. Germline V gene lookup returns CDR1 MNHNS and CDR2 SASEGT. The CDR3 spells CASSEARGRDEKLFF. CDR3 in DNA: TGTGCCAGCAGTGAAGCGAGGGGGCGCGATGAAAAACTGTTTTTT.

The chain links TRBV20-1 to TRBJ2-1, with no clear D. Trimming shortened V by 5 bases and J by 8 bases, and 10 bases separated the two germline ends. The germline CDR1 and CDR2 sequences are DFQATT and SNEGSKA (reference sequence). The CDR3 runs 11 residues. The DNA of the CDR3 is TGCAGTGCTGGCGGTGCGGATGAGCAGTTCTTC. Its protein is CSAGGADEQFF.

The rearrangement uses TRBV7-3 and TRBJ2-1; 9 nucleotides match TRBD2. Losses at the gene ends were 0 bases for V and 1 base for J; bases not matched to a gene: 4. Per the germline V gene, CDR1 is SGHTA and CDR2 is FQGTGA. The CDR3 is 17 residues long. This chain's CDR3 is CASSLTTTSGSYNEQFF. The DNA of the CDR3 is TGTGCCAGCAGCTTAACGACGACTAGCGGTTCCTACAATGAGCAGTTCTTC.

The chain is built from TRBV6-1 and TRBJ2-5; 12 bases are a match to TRBD2. The J call is in doubt because the DNA end fits TRBJ2-7 better. The CDR3 covers 17 residues. The germline V gene encodes CDR1 MNHNS and CDR2 SASEGT. In DNA form, the CDR3 reads TGTGCCAGCAGTGAGCTAGCGGGGGGGTTGAGCTCCTACGAGCAGTACTTC. Its protein is CASSELAGGLSSYEQYF.

This chain links TRBV11-2 with TRBJ2-3; D is unclear. Per the germline V gene, CDR1 is SGHAT and CDR2 is FQNNGV. The V and J ends lost 4 bases and 7 bases respectively, with 12 bases between them. The CDR3 covers 13 residues. CDR3 loop: CASSSLIQHTQYF. Written as DNA, the CDR3 is TGTGCCAGCAGCTCCCTTATACAGCATACGCAGTATTTT.

V and J are TRBV18 and TRBJ2-7, with unresolved D. Germline V lookup: CDR1 KGHSH, CDR2 LQKENI. CDR3 length equals 13 residues. The V and J ends lost 6 bases and 0 bases respectively, with 9 bases between them. This chain's CDR3 is CASSSDTSYEQYF. The CDR3 coding sequence is TGTGCCAGCTCCTCCGACACCTCCTACGAGCAGTACTTC. Full variable domain (rest looked up from reference TRBV18 and TRBJ2-7): NAGVMQNPRHLVRRRGQEARLRCSPMKGHSHVYWYRQLPEEGLKFMVYLQKENIIDESGMPKERFSAEFPKEGPSILRIQQVVRGDSAAYFCASSSDTSYEQYFGPGTRLTVT.

This clone occurred a few times. The chain links TRBV7-8 to TRBJ2-7; 10 bases agree with TRBD1. The trim removed 5 bases at V and 4 bases at J, leaving 5 bases unmatched. The CDR3 consists of 14 residues. Germline V gives CDR1 SGHVS, CDR2 FQNEAQ. The CDR3 bases are TGTGCCAGCAGCATGACAGGGGGCGCGTACGAGCAGTACTTC. Translation gives CASSMTGGAYEQYF.

The table lists this clone with a few counts. The gene calls are TRBV7-3 and TRBJ2-3; D gene unclear. The V gene lost 2 bases and the J gene lost 2 bases, with 8 bases spanning the gap. Germline V CDR1 and CDR2: SGHTA, FQGTGA. This CDR3 has 14 residues. CDR3 sequence: CASSLQQHTDTQYF. The CDR3 DNA is TGTGCCAGCAGCTTACAACAACACACAGATACGCAGTATTTT.

The chain carries TRBV28 and TRBJ1-5; maybe TRBD1 (5 bases). The CDR3 runs 14 residues. The germline V and J ends were trimmed by 3 bases and 4 bases, with 10 bases remaining between them. Germline V gene data show CDR1 as MDHEN and CDR2 as SYDVKM. CDR3 sequence: CASSLAGRNQPQHF. The CDR3 DNA sequence: TGTGCCAGCAGTTTGGCAGGGCGGAATCAGCCCCAGCATTTT.

The gene calls are TRBV25-1 and TRBJ2-1, with a possible D match to TRBD2 (6 bases). Germline loops: CDR1 MGHDK, CDR2 SYGVNS. Trimming took 3 bases from V and 6 from J, leaving 15 bases between them. The CDR3 covers 15 residues. The CDR3 sequence is CASSDSGRAPNEQFF. In DNA, the CDR3 is TGTGCCAGCAGTGATAGCGGCCGGGCGCCCAATGAGCAGTTCTTC.

The chain joins TRBV4-1 to TRBJ2-4; D might be TRBD1 (6 bases). The CDR3 spans 16 residues. Germline CDR1 is MGHRA and CDR2 is YSYEKL. Trimming stripped 0 bases from V and 7 bases from J, with 16 bases between. CDR3 DNA sequence: TGCGCCAGCAGCCAAGATAATACAGGGAGAGGGAACATTCAGTACTTC. This codes for CASSQDNTGRGNIQYF.

In this sample, this clone turned up a few times. V usage is TRBV28 and J usage is TRBJ1-5; D ambiguous. Trimming stripped 7 bases from V and 5 bases from J, with 18 bases between. The CDR3 length is 15 residues. Germline CDR1 MDHEN, CDR2 SYDVKM. The CDR3, as DNA: TGTGCCAGCACCCACGTCGCCGGGAGGGATCAGCCCCAGCATTTT. It specifies CASTHVAGRDQPQHF.

This rearrangement joins TRBV11-1 to TRBJ2-2, with D maybe TRBD2 (5 bases). Trimming took off 5 bases at V and 6 bases at J, with 13 bases between the two ends. Looked up from germline, CDR1 is SGHAT and CDR2 is FQDESV (reference sequence). There are 14 residues in the CDR3. CDR3 in amino acids: CASSPSSGAGELFF. The CDR3 DNA reads as TGTGCCAGCAGCCCTAGTTCCGGGGCCGGGGAGCTGTTTTTT.

The chain uses TRBV12-5 and TRBJ1-2, with TRBD1 as a possible D gene (6 bases). V gave up 1 base and J gave up 5 bases, with 11 bases separating them. Per the germline V gene, CDR1 is LGHNT and CDR2 is FRNRAP. The CDR3 is made up of 14 amino acids. The CDR3 DNA sequence: TGTGCTAGTGGTTTGGGAACCGGACAGTATGGCTACACCTTC. Its translation is CASGLGTGQYGYTF.

The chain is built from TRBV6-5 and TRBJ2-7; 10 bases line up with TRBD2. The CDR3 is 14 amino acids. Germline CDR1 is MNHEY and CDR2 is SVGAGI. J gave up 4 bases and V 6 bases, and 6 bases lay outside the gene matches. CDR3 bases: TGTGCCAGCAGACCAGCGGGGGGGCCTTACGAGCAGTACTTC. It codes for CASRPAGGPYEQYF.

J is TRBJ2-5 and V is TRBV6-6; tentatively, D is TRBD2 (5 bases). The J call is uncertain, as TRBJ2-7 better fits the DNA end. Germline CDR1 and CDR2: MNHNY and SVGAGI (reference sequence). The length of the CDR3 is 12 residues. CDR3 nucleotides: TGTGCCAGCAGTCCGGGATGGTACGAGCAGTACTTC. This gives the protein CASSPGWYEQYF.

This clone was found once. V and J are TRBV30 and TRBJ2-4; a weak D match, TRBD2 (6 bases). The CDR3 loop spans 15 amino acids. Germline-derived CDR1 and CDR2 are GTSNPN and SVGIG (reference sequence). Trimming removed 0 bases at V and 6 bases at J, with 15 bases between. CDR3 DNA: TGTGCCTGGAGTGTCCCCCCCCGGGGACTAAACATTCAGTACTTC. Encoded protein: CAWSVPPRGLNIQYF.

Regarding this clone: This same CDR3 is encoded by further DNA sequences in the sample. This chain joins TRBV27 and TRBJ2-7, with a tentative D call TRBD1 (6 bases). The CDR3 covers 15 residues. V lost 7 bases and J 1 base, leaving 17 bases between the germline ends. CDR1 and CDR2 from the germline V gene are MNHEY and SMNVEV (reference sequence). CDR3: CASNPGSRGSYEQYF. The DNA of the CDR3 is TGTGCCAGCAACCCCGGCTCTAGGGGGTCCTACGAGCAGTACTTC.

V usage is TRBV5-1 and J usage is TRBJ2-5, with 9 bases matching TRBD1. Germline V gives CDR1 SGHRS, CDR2 YFSETQ. The V gene end was trimmed by 4 bases and the J gene end by 6 bases; junction bases not matched to a gene: 10. CDR3 length: 15 amino acids. The CDR3 DNA is TGCGCCAGCAGCCCACGGGACAGGGTAGGGAAGACCCAGTACTTC. Protein: CASSPRDRVGKTQYF.